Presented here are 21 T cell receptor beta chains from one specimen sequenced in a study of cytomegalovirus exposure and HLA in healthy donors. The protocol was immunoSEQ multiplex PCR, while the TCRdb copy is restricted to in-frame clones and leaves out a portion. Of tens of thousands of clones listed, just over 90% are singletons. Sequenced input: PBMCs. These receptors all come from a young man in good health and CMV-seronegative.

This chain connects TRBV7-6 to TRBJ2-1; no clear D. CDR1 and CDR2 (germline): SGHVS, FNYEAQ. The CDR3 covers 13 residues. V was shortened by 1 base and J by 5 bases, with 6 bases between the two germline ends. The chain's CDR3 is CASSLESDNEQFF. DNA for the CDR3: TGTGCCAGCAGCTTAGAGTCAGACAATGAGCAGTTCTTC.

CDR3 coding DNA: TGTGCCACCAACCCCGAACCCGGGACAGGTAATCAGCCCCAGCATTTT. Protein product: CATNPEPGTGNQPQHF. This chain connects TRBV19 to TRBJ1-5, with TRBD1 matching 8 bases. The CDR3 contains 16 residues. Germline V gives CDR1 LNHDA, CDR2 SQIVND (reference sequence). V shed 10 bases and J 4 bases; nucleotides not matched to a gene: 15.

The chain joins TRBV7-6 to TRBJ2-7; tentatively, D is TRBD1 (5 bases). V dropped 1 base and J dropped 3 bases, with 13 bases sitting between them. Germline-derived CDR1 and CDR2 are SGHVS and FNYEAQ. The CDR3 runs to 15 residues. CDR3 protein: CASSLVYGQGYEQYF. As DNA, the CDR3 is TGTGCCAGCAGCTTAGTGTACGGCCAGGGCTACGAGCAGTACTTC.

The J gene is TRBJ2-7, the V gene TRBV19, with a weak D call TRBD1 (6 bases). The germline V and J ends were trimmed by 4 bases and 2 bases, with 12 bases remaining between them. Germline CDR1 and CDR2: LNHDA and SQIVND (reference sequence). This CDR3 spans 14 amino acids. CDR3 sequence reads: CASSSRDNTYEQYF. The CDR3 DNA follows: TGTGCCAGTAGTAGCCGGGACAACACCTACGAGCAGTACTTC.

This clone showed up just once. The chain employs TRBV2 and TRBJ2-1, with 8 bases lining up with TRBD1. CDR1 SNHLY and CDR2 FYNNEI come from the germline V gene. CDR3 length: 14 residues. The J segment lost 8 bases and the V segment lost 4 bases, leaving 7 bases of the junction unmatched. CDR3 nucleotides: TGTGCCAGCAGTGGACAGGGGCCAGGGTATGAGCAGTTCTTC. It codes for CASSGQGPGYEQFF.

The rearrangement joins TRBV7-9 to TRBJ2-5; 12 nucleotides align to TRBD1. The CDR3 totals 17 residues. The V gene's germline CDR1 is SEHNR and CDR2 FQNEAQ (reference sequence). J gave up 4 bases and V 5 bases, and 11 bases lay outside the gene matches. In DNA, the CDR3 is TGTGCCAGCAGCCCCCTCCGGGACAGGGGGCGAAGAGAGACCCAGTACTTC. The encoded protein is CASSPLRDRGRRETQYF.

The CDR3 here is CASSKQNEGGLFHEQYF. CDR3 in DNA: TGTGCCAGCAGCAAACAGAATGAAGGGGGTTTGTTCCACGAGCAGTACTTC. This sequence joins TRBV21-1 and TRBJ2-7; the table's D call of TRBD1 was not tested on the DNA. TRBV21-1 is a recognized pseudogene. CDR3 length: 17 residues.

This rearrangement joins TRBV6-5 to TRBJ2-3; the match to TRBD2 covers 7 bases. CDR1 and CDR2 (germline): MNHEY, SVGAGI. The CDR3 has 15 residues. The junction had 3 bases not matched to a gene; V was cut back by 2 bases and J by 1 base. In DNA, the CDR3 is TGTGCCAGCAGTTACAGGCTAGCGGGCACAGATACGCAGTATTTT. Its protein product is CASSYRLAGTDTQYF.

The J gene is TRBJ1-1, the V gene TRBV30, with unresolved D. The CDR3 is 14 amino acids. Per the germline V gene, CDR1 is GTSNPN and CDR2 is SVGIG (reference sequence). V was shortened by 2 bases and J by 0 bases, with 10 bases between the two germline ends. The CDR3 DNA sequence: TGTGCCTGGAGTACGCTAAACTTGAACACTGAAGCTTTCTTT. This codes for CAWSTLNLNTEAFF.

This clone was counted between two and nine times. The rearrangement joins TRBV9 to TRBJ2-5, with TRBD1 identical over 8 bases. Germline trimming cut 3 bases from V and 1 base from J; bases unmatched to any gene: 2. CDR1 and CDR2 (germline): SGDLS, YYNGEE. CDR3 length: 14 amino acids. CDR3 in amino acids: CASSATGGQETQYF. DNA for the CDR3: TGTGCCAGCAGCGCTACAGGGGGCCAAGAGACCCAGTACTTC.

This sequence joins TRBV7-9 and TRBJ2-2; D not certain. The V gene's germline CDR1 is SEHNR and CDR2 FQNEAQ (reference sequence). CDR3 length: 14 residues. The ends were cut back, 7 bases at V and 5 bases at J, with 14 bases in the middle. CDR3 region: CASTLYSGTGELFF. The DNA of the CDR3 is TGTGCCAGCACCCTCTACTCAGGTACCGGGGAGCTGTTTTTT.

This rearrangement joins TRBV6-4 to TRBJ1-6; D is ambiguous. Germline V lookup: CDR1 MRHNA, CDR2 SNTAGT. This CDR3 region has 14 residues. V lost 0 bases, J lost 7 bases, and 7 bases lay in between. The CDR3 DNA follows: TGTGCCAGCAGTGACTCGAATCGGAATTCACCCCTCCACTTT. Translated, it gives CASSDSNRNSPLHF.

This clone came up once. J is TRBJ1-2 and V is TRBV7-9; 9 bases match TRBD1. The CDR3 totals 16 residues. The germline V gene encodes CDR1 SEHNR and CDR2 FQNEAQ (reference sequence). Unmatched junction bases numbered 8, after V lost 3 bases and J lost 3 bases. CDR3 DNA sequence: TGTGCCAGCAGCTTCATAACAGGGGGCGATTACTATGGCTACACCTTC. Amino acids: CASSFITGGDYYGYTF.

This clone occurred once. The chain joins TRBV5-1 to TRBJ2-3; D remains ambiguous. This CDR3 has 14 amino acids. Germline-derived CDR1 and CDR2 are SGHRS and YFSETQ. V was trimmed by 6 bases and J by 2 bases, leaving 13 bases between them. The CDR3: CASTSAAFTDTQYF. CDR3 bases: TGCGCCAGCACTTCTGCGGCTTTCACAGATACGCAGTATTTT.

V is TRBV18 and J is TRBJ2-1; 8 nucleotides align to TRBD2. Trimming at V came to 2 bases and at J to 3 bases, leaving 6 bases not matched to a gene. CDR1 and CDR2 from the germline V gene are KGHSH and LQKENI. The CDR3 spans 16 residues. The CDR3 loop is CASSPIAGGLYNEQFF. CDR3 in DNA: TGTGCCAGCTCACCAATCGCGGGAGGTCTCTACAATGAGCAGTTCTTC.

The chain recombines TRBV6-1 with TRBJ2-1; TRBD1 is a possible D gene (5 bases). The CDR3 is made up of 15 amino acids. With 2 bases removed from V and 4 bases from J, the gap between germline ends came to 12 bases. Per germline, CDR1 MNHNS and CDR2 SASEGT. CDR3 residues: CASSESWTKYNEQFF. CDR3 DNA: TGTGCCAGCAGTGAATCGTGGACAAAGTACAATGAGCAGTTCTTC.

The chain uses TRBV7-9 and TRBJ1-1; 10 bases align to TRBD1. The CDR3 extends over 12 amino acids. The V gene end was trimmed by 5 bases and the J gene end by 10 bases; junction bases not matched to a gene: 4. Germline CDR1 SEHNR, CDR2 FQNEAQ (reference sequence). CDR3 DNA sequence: TGTGCCAGCAGCCCCCGGGACAGGGGAGCTTTCTTT. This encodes CASSPRDRGAFF.

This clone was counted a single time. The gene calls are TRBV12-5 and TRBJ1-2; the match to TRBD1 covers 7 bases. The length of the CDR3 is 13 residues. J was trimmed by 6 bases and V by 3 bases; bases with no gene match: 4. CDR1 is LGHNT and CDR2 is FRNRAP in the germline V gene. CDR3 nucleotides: TGTGCTAGTGGTTTACTAGACAGGGATGGCTACACCTTC. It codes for CASGLLDRDGYTF.

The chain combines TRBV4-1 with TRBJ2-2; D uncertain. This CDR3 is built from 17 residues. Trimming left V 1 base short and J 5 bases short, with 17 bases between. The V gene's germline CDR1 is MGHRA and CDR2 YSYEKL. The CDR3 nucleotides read TGCGCCAGCAGCCAAGTTGATCTAGGTTGGGTGACCGGGGAGCTGTTTTTT. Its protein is CASSQVDLGWVTGELFF.

Here the CDR3 DNA reads TGTGCCAGCAGACTAGACGATGATACGCAGTATTTT. Translating it yields CASRLDDDTQYF. The chain uses TRBV11-2 and TRBJ2-3; D possibly corresponds to TRBD2 (5 bases). Germline assignment: CDR1 SGHAT and CDR2 FQNNGV. This CDR3 comprises 12 residues. Deletions cut 6 bases from V and 6 bases from J, with 10 bases between.

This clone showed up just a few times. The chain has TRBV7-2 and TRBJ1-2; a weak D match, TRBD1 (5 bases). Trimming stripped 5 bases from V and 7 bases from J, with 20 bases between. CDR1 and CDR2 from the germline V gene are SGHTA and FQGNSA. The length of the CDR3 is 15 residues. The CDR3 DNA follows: TGTGCCAGCAGCCGACAGATCGATAGGACGGCTGGCTACACCTTC. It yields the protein CASSRQIDRTAGYTF.